The entry that follows covers one T cell receptor (beta chain) sequence. This specimen belongs to a study of blood T cell repertoires in COVID-19. Background on the study: PBMCs, B-cell-depleted T cells, or T cells provided the cDNA or gDNA that made up the material.

Per the original methods: Estimated nucleated cell counts came from reference gene primer amplification. The table came from immunoSEQ multiplex PCR; TCRdb's copy has only in-frame clones and leaves some out. Clonal size and the V and J genes are those of that table, whereas D and trimming came from the DNA. Of more than 200,000 clones listed, roughly 80% are singletons. Seattle researchers signed up patients amid active infection and tracked them longitudinally. The clonotype comes from a woman of 80 years or more with COVID-19, enrolled during active disease. The sample consisted of peripheral blood.

The CDR3 reads CAWSVRGRDTYQPQHF. The CDR3 coding sequence is TGTGCCTGGAGTGTAAGGGGAAGGGATACTTACCAGCCCCAGCATTTT. The chain has TRBV30 and TRBJ1-5; D might be TRBD1 (5 bases). Trimming took off 0 bases at V and 7 bases at J, with 19 bases between the two ends. Per germline, CDR1 GTSNPN and CDR2 SVGIG (reference sequence). The CDR3 covers 16 residues.